These 6 T cell receptor beta chains originate from one sample sequenced in a study of cytomegalovirus exposure and HLA in healthy donors. PCR involved 60 Vbeta and 13 Jbeta primers. Measured with immunoSEQ multiplex PCR; TCRdb has only the in-frame clones, and not every one. The sample has 150,000 to 200,000 clones, 84% seen once. Sequencing was performed on PBMCs. The source of these receptors is a man between 50 and 59 years old in good health and CMV-seropositive.

This rearrangement joins TRBV6-5 to TRBJ1-6, with 7 bases that match TRBD1. V shed 5 bases and J 5 bases; nucleotides not matched to a gene: 6. The germline CDR1 and CDR2 sequences are MNHEY and SVGAGI. The CDR3 extends over 15 amino acids. CDR3 bases: TGTGCCAGCAGTCAGTCCGGGACAGATAATTCACCCCTCCACTTT. Translating it yields CASSQSGTDNSPLHF.

The chain recombines TRBV11-2 with TRBJ2-4, with a weak D call TRBD2 (5 bases). CDR1 is SGHAT and CDR2 is FQNNGV in the germline V gene. V was trimmed by 5 bases and J by 8 bases, leaving 13 bases between them. CDR3 length equals 13 residues. The CDR3: CASSPGVKDIQYF. The CDR3 region has the DNA TGTGCCAGCAGCCCCGGGGTGAAGGACATTCAGTACTTC.

This clone was detected once. The V call is TRBV15, the J call TRBJ2-3; 12 bases line up with TRBD2. J gave up 6 bases and V 3 bases, and 7 bases lay outside the gene matches. Germline lookup yields CDR1 LNHNV and CDR2 YYDKDF (reference sequence). The CDR3 contains 16 residues. CDR3 protein: CATSSRLAGVGDTQYF. In nucleotides, the CDR3 is TGTGCCACCAGCAGTAGACTAGCGGGGGTGGGGGATACGCAGTATTTT.

The V gene is TRBV6-1, the J gene TRBJ2-5, with 14 bases matching TRBD2. This CDR3 comprises 14 residues. Germline V gene lookup returns CDR1 MNHNS and CDR2 SASEGT. Trimming at V came to 0 bases and at J to 14 bases, leaving 5 bases not matched to a gene. CDR3 in DNA: TGTGCCAGCAGTGAAGCGGGGACTAGCGGGGGTAATTACTTC. It is translated as CASSEAGTSGGNYF.

The chain carries TRBV30 and TRBJ2-1; 12 nucleotides align to TRBD2. V was clipped by 5 bases and J by 4 bases; unmatched bases: 12. CDR3 length equals 17 residues. Looked up from germline, CDR1 is GTSNPN and CDR2 is SVGIG (reference sequence). This CDR3 reads CAWSPGTSGLFYNEQFF. The CDR3 bases are TGTGCCTGGTCGCCCGGGACTAGCGGGCTTTTTTACAATGAGCAGTTCTTC.

The count of this clone is one. The chain has TRBV18 and TRBJ2-7, with a possible D match to TRBD2 (5 bases). V was trimmed by 1 base and J by 4 bases, leaving 23 bases between them. Germline V gene sequence: CDR1 KGHSH, CDR2 LQKENI. The CDR3 runs 18 residues. CDR3 DNA: TGTGCCAGCTCACCACGAGGCCTAGACCCACGCGGAGGTTACGAGCAGTACTTC. It codes for CASSPRGLDPRGGYEQYF.